A single sample is the source of the 19 T cell receptor beta chains below, sequenced in a study of blood T cell repertoires in COVID-19. This table comes from immunoSEQ multiplex PCR, and its TCRdb copy is limited to in-frame clones, with some not included. The data contain hundreds of thousands of clones, 88% of them seen just once; the ten biggest clones take up 2% to 2.5%. The sample was PBMCs or T cells enriched from blood (not recorded which). The source is a woman aged 60 to 75 in a cohort exposed to, infected with or recovered from COVID-19 (not recorded which).

At least ten counts were recorded for this clone. The genes are TRBV3-1 (or the pseudogene TRBV3-2) and TRBJ2-3; 7 positions match TRBD2. Per the germline V gene, CDR1 is LGHDT and CDR2 is YNNKEL (reference sequence). J was trimmed by 2 bases and V by 4 bases; bases with no gene match: 6. The CDR3 has 15 residues. The chain's CDR3 is CASSPTAGATDTQYF. The CDR3 coding sequence is TGTGCCAGCAGCCCCACGGCGGGAGCCACAGATACGCAGTATTTT.

The chain combines TRBV19 with TRBJ1-2; weak D call: TRBD1 (6 bases). This CDR3 spans 12 amino acids. The V gene lost 7 bases and the J gene lost 7 bases, with 13 bases spanning the gap. The germline V gene encodes CDR1 LNHDA and CDR2 SQIVND (reference sequence). The CDR3 protein is CASKDSYSGYTF. Written as DNA, the CDR3 is TGTGCCAGTAAGGACAGCTACTCTGGCTACACCTTC.

The genes are TRBV28 and TRBJ1-2; D is perhaps TRBD1 (6 bases). The CDR3 length is 15 residues. Germline assignment: CDR1 MDHEN and CDR2 SYDVKM. Deletions cut 6 bases from V and 2 bases from J, with 16 bases between. The CDR3 reads CASSNPRTANYGYTF. In nucleotides, the CDR3 is TGTGCCAGCAGCAATCCCCGGACAGCCAACTATGGCTACACCTTC.

This clone has just a few counts. V usage is TRBV2 and J usage is TRBJ1-4, with TRBD1 as a possible D gene (5 bases). Trimming shortened V by 7 bases and J by 8 bases, and 17 bases separated the two germline ends. Germline V gene sequence: CDR1 SNHLY, CDR2 FYNNEI. The CDR3 is 14 residues long. The CDR3 loop is CASTPGGILEKLFF. Here the CDR3 DNA reads TGTGCCAGCACCCCGGGGGGGATCCTCGAAAAACTGTTTTTT.

V gene TRBV6-2 or TRBV6-3 combines with J gene TRBJ2-1, with D tentatively TRBD2 (6 bases). Germline V gene sequence: CDR1 MNHEY, CDR2 SVGEGT. CDR3 length: 15 amino acids. The germline V and J ends were trimmed by 4 bases and 6 bases, with 16 bases remaining between them. This chain's CDR3 is CASSSAGVGGNEQFF. The CDR3 DNA follows: TGTGCCAGCAGTTCCGCCGGGGTGGGGGGCAATGAGCAGTTCTTC.

V gene TRBV6-2 or TRBV6-3 combines with J gene TRBJ1-2; 10 bases line up with TRBD1. V lost 2 bases, J lost 8 bases, and 2 bases stayed unmatched. CDR1 is MNHEY and CDR2 is SVGEGT in the germline V gene. The CDR3 contains 13 residues. The DNA of the CDR3 is TGTGCCAGCAGTTACGACAGGGGGCGCGGCTACACCTTC. Translating it yields CASSYDRGRGYTF.

The chain is built from TRBV5-8 and TRBJ2-5, with 8 bases aligning to TRBD1. The CDR3 runs 14 residues. The V segment lost 6 bases and the J segment 5 bases; nucleotides outside the gene matches: 9. From germline, CDR1 is SGHTS and CDR2 YDEGEE. In nucleotides, the CDR3 is TGTGCCAGCACCAGAGGACAGGGTATGGAGACCCAGTACTTC. Amino acid sequence: CASTRGQGMETQYF.

This sequence joins TRBV5-1 and TRBJ2-1; 7 bases map to TRBD2. Germline V gene lookup returns CDR1 SGHRS and CDR2 YFSETQ. V shed 5 bases and J 4 bases; nucleotides not matched to a gene: 9. CDR3 size: 15 residues. CDR3 DNA: TGCGCCAGCAGGGCGGGGGAGCTCGGGTACAATGAGCAGTTCTTC. It codes for CASRAGELGYNEQFF.

The chain links TRBV6-5 to TRBJ2-2; the match to TRBD1 covers 10 bases. V lost 6 bases and J lost 3; bases outside the gene matches: 4. The CDR3 sequence is 15 residues long. Germline CDR1 reads MNHEY; CDR2 reads SVGAGI. The CDR3 DNA is TGTGCCAGCAGGGGGGGGACAGGGGACACCGGGGAGCTGTTTTTT. Translated: CASRGGTGDTGELFF.

The chain joins TRBV19 to TRBJ2-7; 8 nucleotides agree with TRBD1. The CDR3 has 15 amino acids. Trimming took 5 bases from V and 2 from J; bases not matched to a gene: 8. The germline CDR1 and CDR2 sequences are LNHDA and SQIVND (reference sequence). The CDR3: CASSRTGTGTYEQYF. In DNA, the CDR3 is TGTGCCAGTAGTCGAACCGGGACAGGAACCTACGAGCAGTACTTC.

The gene calls are TRBV7-9 and TRBJ1-2; D is perhaps TRBD1 (5 bases). CDR3 size: 12 residues. Germline values: CDR1 SEHNR, CDR2 FQNEAQ (reference sequence). The V end lost 9 bases, the J end lost 0 bases, and 8 bases lay between the germline ends. CDR3 sequence reads: CARRDSNYGYTF. The DNA for the CDR3 is TGTGCCAGACGGGACTCTAACTATGGCTACACCTTC.

The chain uses TRBV5-1 and TRBJ1-2, with 7 bases matching TRBD1. Germline V gene sequence: CDR1 SGHRS, CDR2 YFSETQ. The V and J ends lost 2 bases and 8 bases, in that order; junction bases with no gene match: 9. There are 14 residues in the CDR3. CDR3 amino acids: CASSFRTGLEGYTF. The CDR3 DNA is TGCGCCAGCAGCTTCCGGACAGGCCTTGAAGGCTACACCTTC.

This chain joins TRBV6-4 and TRBJ1-6, with TRBD1 identical over 8 bases. The V and J ends lost 4 bases and 7 bases, in that order; junction bases with no gene match: 6. The germline gives CDR1 MRHNA, CDR2 SNTAGT. This CDR3 has 15 amino acids. The CDR3 DNA reads as TGTGCCAGCAGTGCCAGTGACAGGGGAAATTCACCCCTCCACTTT. It yields the protein CASSASDRGNSPLHF.

The chain couples TRBV21-1 to TRBJ2-4; the D call in the table, TRBD1, was not verified against the DNA. TRBV21-1 corresponds to a pseudogene. CDR3 length: 15 amino acids. The CDR3 loop is CASSRGTGDKNIQYF. The CDR3 DNA follows: TGTGCCAGCAGCCGGGGGACAGGGGACAAAAACATTCAGTACTTC.

The chain combines TRBV18 with TRBJ2-1; D is uncertain. Germline CDR1 KGHSH, CDR2 LQKENI. V lost 3 bases and J lost 4, with 7 bases in between. This CDR3 contains 13 residues. CDR3: CASSPSQYNEQFF. DNA for the CDR3: TGTGCCAGCTCACCCTCACAGTACAATGAGCAGTTCTTC.

The V and J genes are TRBV7-2 and TRBJ2-5; D perhaps matches TRBD1 (5 bases). The V gene's germline CDR1 is SGHTA and CDR2 FQGNSA. The CDR3 is 14 residues long. Deletions cut 5 bases from V and 3 bases from J, with 13 bases between. CDR3: CASSTRETKETQYF. In DNA, the CDR3 is TGTGCCAGCAGCACCAGGGAAACCAAAGAGACCCAGTACTTC.

The rearrangement links TRBV27 to TRBJ2-7; the match to TRBD2 covers 8 bases. The CDR3 sequence is 14 residues long. J lost 2 bases, V lost 2 bases, and 2 bases had no gene match. Germline V lookup: CDR1 MNHEY, CDR2 SMNVEV (reference sequence). The CDR3: CASSLATSAYEQYF. The CDR3 coding sequence is TGTGCCAGCAGTTTAGCGACTAGCGCCTACGAGCAGTACTTC.

As for this clone: Other DNA variants within this sample encode the same CDR3. The CDR3 loop is CASSLGQSNYGYTF. The CDR3, as DNA: TGTGCCAGCAGCTTAGGGCAGTCTAACTATGGCTACACCTTC. This rearrangement joins TRBV7-9 to TRBJ1-2, with D unresolved. The germline V gene has CDR1 SEHNR and CDR2 FQNEAQ (reference sequence). This CDR3 contains 14 residues. V was pared by 1 base and J by 0 bases, with 6 bases between.

This chain connects TRBV5-5 to TRBJ2-1, with 12 positions matching TRBD1. The germline V gene has CDR1 SGHKS and CDR2 YYEKEE (reference sequence). V lost 0 bases, J lost 2 bases, and 6 bases stayed unmatched. The CDR3 runs 18 residues. The CDR3 DNA sequence: TGTGCCAGCAGCTTGGCCGGGACAGGGGGCCCCCCCTACAATGAGCAGTTCTTC. Translating gives CASSLAGTGGPPYNEQFF.